This T cell receptor beta chain was sequenced in a study of shared clonotypes between healthy human individuals. Germline V gives CDR1 SGHRS, CDR2 YFSETQ. V shed 2 bases, J shed 0 bases, and the junction held 4 bases outside the gene matches. This CDR3 has 15 residues. At a deep level, the assay was run. The authors split each subset's genomic DNA evenly across several immunoSEQ plates. The table came from immunoSEQ multiplex PCR; TCRdb's copy has only in-frame clones and leaves some out. The data show 1.4 million or so clones, with about 98.5% seen just once and under 0.45% held by the top ten. The chain carries TRBV5-1 and TRBJ2-7, with 8 bases aligning to TRBD1. The TCR was taken from a man aged 25-45 years in good health. Material: naive CD4+ T cells sorted from blood. Subset specified: CD45RA+ positively selected. CDR3 nucleotide sequence: TGCGCCAGCAGCTTTCGGGACAGGAGCTCCTACGAGCAGTACTTC. Its protein is CASSFRDRSSYEQYF.